This entry lists 8 T cell receptor beta chains sequenced from one sample in a study of post-analysis software for immune sequencing data. Prepared libraries of TCR beta cDNA carried unique molecular identifiers. In TCRdb, the PCR reads were re-called with MiXCR into one record per CDR3 protein. The sample consists of approximately 770,000 distinct CDR3 sequences, about half of them appearing once. Study observations and caveats: Patients carried a handful of TRBV segments more frequently than controls did, and TRBV5-6, TRBV5-1 and TRBV20-1 were among them.

The antigens of these receptors remain unknown. Sequencing input: blood. The source of these receptors is a girl aged 10 to 17 with multiple sclerosis.

The V gene is TRBV20-1, the J gene TRBJ2-7; no clear D. CDR1 and CDR2 from the germline V gene are DFQATT and SNEGSKA (reference sequence). This CDR3 has 15 residues. With 0 bases removed from V and 0 bases from J, the gap between germline ends came to 12 bases. The CDR3 DNA is TGCAGTGCTAGAGATGGTAAAGGGTCCTCCTACGAGCAGTACTTC. This codes for CSARDGKGSSYEQYF.

This clonotype was counted only a few times. The rearrangement joins TRBV6-5 to TRBJ2-3; 7 nucleotides line up with TRBD1. This CDR3 comprises 13 residues. V lost 6 bases and J lost 6; bases outside the gene matches: 6. Germline V gene lookup returns CDR1 MNHEY and CDR2 SVGAGI. The CDR3 sequence is CASRANRGDTQYF. CDR3 bases: TGTGCCAGCAGGGCCAACAGGGGTGATACGCAGTATTTT.

The chain carries TRBV3-1 and TRBJ2-5; TRBD1 is a possible D gene (5 bases). This CDR3 comprises 15 residues. Germline-derived CDR1 and CDR2 are LGHDT and YNNKEL (reference sequence). Deletions cut 3 bases from V and 2 bases from J, with 13 bases between. CDR3: CASSQSRVIQETQYF. CDR3 nucleotide sequence: TGTGCCAGCAGCCAGTCCAGGGTAATACAAGAGACCCAGTACTTC.

The chain uses TRBV6-2 or TRBV6-3 and TRBJ2-7; D ambiguous. The germline V gene encodes CDR1 MNHEY and CDR2 SVGEGT. Between the trimmed V and J ends, which lost 0 bases and 3 bases, there was a span of 18 bases. There are 17 residues in the CDR3. CDR3 DNA: TGTGCCAGCAGTTACTCGATAATTCTCTCATGGGGCTACGAGCAGTACTTC. This encodes CASSYSIILSWGYEQYF.

This clonotype was recorded a few times. CDR3 sequence (DNA): TGTGCCATCAGGAAGGCTACAGGGGAGAACACTGAAGCTTTCTTT. Residues: CAIRKATGENTEAFF. The genes are TRBV10-3 and TRBJ1-1, with TRBD1 matching 7 bases. This CDR3 has 15 residues. Germline V gives CDR1 ENHRY, CDR2 SYGVKD. Losses at the gene ends were 6 bases for V and 1 base for J; bases not matched to a gene: 8.

This clonotype has more than one count but fewer than ten. The junction and the germline gene differ at one end; a read error may be behind it. The rearrangement uses TRBV7-9 and TRBJ1-4; possible D gene TRBD1, 5 bases. Germline assignment: CDR1 SEHNR and CDR2 FQNEAQ (reference sequence). The CDR3 covers 14 residues. The CDR3 coding sequence is TGTGCCAGCAGCCCGGGACTCCTTAATGAAAAGCTGTTTTTT. Amino acids: CASSPGLLNEKLFF. Full variable domain (remainder filled in from reference TRBV7-9 and TRBJ1-4): DTGVSQNPRHKITKRGQNVTFRCDPISEHNRLYWYRQTLGQGPEFLTYFQNEAQLEKSRLLSDRFSAERPKGSFSTLEIQRTEQGDSAMYLCASSPGLLNEKLFFGSGTQLSVL.

This clonotype is a singleton in its sample. The chain joins TRBV28 to TRBJ2-1, with D tentatively TRBD2 (5 bases). CDR3 size: 17 residues. V was cut by 2 bases and J by 3 bases, with 17 bases left in between. Germline V CDR1 and CDR2: MDHEN, SYDVKM. This CDR3 is CASSLATGGLDYNEQFF. CDR3 bases: TGTGCCAGCAGTTTAGCTACCGGAGGACTGGACTACAATGAGCAGTTCTTC.

The chain has TRBV25-1 and TRBJ1-2; D ambiguous. CDR3 size: 12 residues. V was pared by 1 base and J by 6 bases, with 6 bases between. Per germline, CDR1 MGHDK and CDR2 SYGVNS. CDR3 protein: CASSESWDGYTF. CDR3 DNA: TGTGCCAGCAGTGAATCGTGGGATGGCTACACCTTC.